These 24 T cell receptor beta chains share one sample of origin, sequenced in a study of human T cells and chemical hapten exposure. Time point here: patch test 3, about 24 weeks after DPC sensitization. Documented treatment: therapeutic diphenylcyclopropenone sensitization with weekly scalp DPC. TCRdb reprocessed the RACE reads with MiXCR, giving one entry per CDR3 protein. The sample shows 150,000 to 200,000 distinct CDR3 sequences, 28% of them seen only once. This specimen was whole blood, taken in connection with sensitization to the hapten diphenylcyclopropenone (DPC). These receptors were obtained from a woman aged 18-30 years with alopecia areata. Some clones in this sample may be carry-over from other donors' samples.

CDR3 residues: CASSQGLHYNEQFF. Here the CDR3 DNA reads TGCGCCAGCAGCCAAGGTTTACACTACAATGAGCAGTTCTTC. This sequence joins TRBV4-3 and TRBJ2-1; D unclear. Germline V CDR1 and CDR2: LGHNA, YSLEER. The CDR3 is made up of 14 amino acids. The ends were cut back, 1 base at V and 3 bases at J, with 7 bases in the middle.

This clonotype was counted a few times. The chain couples TRBV18 to TRBJ2-2; D gene unclear. Per germline, CDR1 KGHSH and CDR2 LQKENI. V was pared by 0 bases and J by 1 base, with 6 bases between. CDR3 length: 15 residues. As DNA, the CDR3 is TGTGCCAGCTCACCACCCAGCCGGAACACCGGGGAGCTGTTTTTT. This codes for CASSPPSRNTGELFF.

This clonotype was recorded a few times. This chain uses TRBV4-3 with TRBJ2-3; D possibly corresponds to TRBD1 (5 bases). The length of the CDR3 is 15 residues. Trimming cost V 0 bases and J 6 bases, with 13 bases left between them. Germline assignment: CDR1 LGHNA and CDR2 YSLEER. CDR3 nucleotides: TGCGCCAGCAGCCAAGAAGGAAGCAGGGCGGATACGCAGTATTTT. Translation: CASSQEGSRADTQYF.

The gene calls are TRBV6-2 or TRBV6-3 and TRBJ2-5, with D unresolved. The CDR3 is made up of 12 amino acids. CDR1 is MNHEY, CDR2 SVGEGT, per germline. The V end was cut by 4 bases, the J end by 3 bases, with 6 bases between. The CDR3 reads CASSSVKETQYF. The CDR3 coding sequence is TGTGCCAGCAGTTCAGTCAAAGAGACCCAGTACTTC.

The V call is TRBV24-1, the J call TRBJ2-7; 7 bases are a match to TRBD1. The J segment lost 6 bases and the V segment lost 11 bases, leaving 9 bases of the junction unmatched. The CDR3 has 12 amino acids. Germline loops: CDR1 KGHDR, CDR2 SFDVKD. The CDR3 DNA follows: TGTGCCATCACAGGGGCCCACGGCGAGCAGTACTTC. Translated, it gives CAITGAHGEQYF.

This clonotype was picked up a small number of times. J is TRBJ2-2 and V is TRBV29-1; no reliable D call. Germline lookup yields CDR1 SQVTM and CDR2 ANQGSEA. This CDR3 contains 13 residues. With 4 bases removed from V and 5 bases from J, the gap between germline ends came to 11 bases. The CDR3 region has the DNA TGCAGCGTTGGAGAAAGTTCAACCGGGGAGCTGTTTTTT. Its translation is CSVGESSTGELFF.

The chain joins TRBV27 to TRBJ2-4; D may be TRBD2 (7 bases). The CDR3 extends over 16 amino acids. The V gene's germline CDR1 is MNHEY and CDR2 SMNVEV (reference sequence). V lost 4 bases, J lost 6 bases, and 19 bases lay in between. CDR3 DNA sequence: TGTGCCAGCAGTTCACTCCCACAGGGAGGGAGAAACATTCAGTACTTC. Translated: CASSSLPQGGRNIQYF.

The chain is built from TRBV20-1 and TRBJ2-7; 7 bases match TRBD1. The V and J ends lost 3 bases and 0 bases, in that order; junction bases with no gene match: 2. The CDR3 sequence is 13 residues long. Germline V CDR1 and CDR2: DFQATT, SNEGSKA (reference sequence). DNA of the CDR3: TGCAGTGCTAGGACAGGGTCCTCCTACGAGCAGTACTTC. Translated, it gives CSARTGSSYEQYF.

The J gene is TRBJ2-5, the V gene TRBV29-1; tentative D call: TRBD2 (6 bases). This CDR3 is built from 12 residues. Germline lookup yields CDR1 SQVTM and CDR2 ANQGSEA. V lost 2 bases, J lost 7 bases, and 11 bases lay in between. The CDR3 DNA sequence: TGCAGCGTTGAACGGACTATGGGGACCCAGTACTTC. Its translation is CSVERTMGTQYF.

This chain joins TRBV12-3 or TRBV12-4 and TRBJ2-7, with TRBD1 identical over 7 bases. After removal of 6 bases from V and 5 bases from J, the junction contained 7 bases not matched to a gene. The CDR3 covers 13 residues. DNA of the CDR3: TGTGCCAGCAGGCCTCCGACAGGGAACGAGCAGTACTTC. Its translation: CASRPPTGNEQYF.

The rearrangement uses TRBV10-2 and TRBJ2-7; 7 nucleotides match TRBD2. The CDR3 has 13 amino acids. Germline CDR1 is WSHSY and CDR2 is SAAADI. The V and J ends lost 3 bases and 2 bases, in that order; junction bases with no gene match: 1. CDR3 nucleotides: TGCGCCAGCAGTGACGGGAGGACCTACGAGCAGTACTTC. Translation gives CASSDGRTYEQYF.

This clonotype has a handful of counts. The gene calls are TRBV6-2 or TRBV6-3 and TRBJ2-3; no firm D call. This CDR3 is built from 12 residues. Trimming removed 6 bases at V and 2 bases at J, with 6 bases between. The germline CDR1 and CDR2 sequences are MNHEY and SVGEGT. The CDR3 protein is CASRDTTDTQYF. DNA of the CDR3: TGTGCCAGCAGGGATACCACAGATACGCAGTATTTT.

The chain combines TRBV3-1 with TRBJ2-1, with TRBD2 identical over 8 bases. CDR1 LGHDT and CDR2 YNNKEL come from the germline V gene (reference sequence). The V and J ends lost 2 bases and 9 bases, in that order; junction bases with no gene match: 9. The length of the CDR3 is 15 residues. The CDR3 DNA sequence: TGTGCCAGCAGCCAAACCGGGACTAGACGCCGTGAGCAGTTCTTC. It is translated as CASSQTGTRRREQFF.

The rearrangement links TRBV6-2 or TRBV6-3 to TRBJ2-1; 9 positions match TRBD2. The V segment lost 2 bases and the J segment 2 bases; nucleotides outside the gene matches: 4. This CDR3 contains 16 residues. Per germline, CDR1 MNHEY and CDR2 SVGEGT. This CDR3 reads CASSYLGGGAYNEQFF. The CDR3 DNA reads as TGTGCCAGCAGTTACCTGGGCGGGGGGGCCTACAATGAGCAGTTCTTC.

The chain is built from TRBV20-1 and TRBJ1-1; no reliable D call. CDR3 size: 13 residues. Trimming stripped 3 bases from V and 1 base from J, with 9 bases between. Germline CDR1 and CDR2: DFQATT and SNEGSKA (reference sequence). Here the CDR3 DNA reads TGCAGTGCTAGGATGGGAAAGAACACTGAAGCTTTCTTT. Protein sequence: CSARMGKNTEAFF.

This chain uses TRBV5-1 with TRBJ2-3, with D possibly being TRBD1 (6 bases). Germline V gene data show CDR1 as SGHRS and CDR2 as YFSETQ. The CDR3 length is 15 residues. V was pared by 1 base and J by 2 bases, with 11 bases between. The CDR3 region has the DNA TGCGCCAGCAGCTTGAGGTCAGGGGACACAGATACGCAGTATTTT. Its protein is CASSLRSGDTDTQYF.

This clonotype was seen a handful of times. This chain joins TRBV5-1 and TRBJ1-4; 8 nucleotides match TRBD1. CDR3 length equals 15 residues. The germline CDR1 and CDR2 sequences are SGHRS and YFSETQ. The V gene end was trimmed by 5 bases and the J gene end by 13 bases; junction bases not matched to a gene: 16. CDR3 protein: CASRPQDREGTPLFF. For the CDR3, the DNA is TGCGCCAGCAGACCTCAGGACAGGGAAGGTACCCCACTGTTTTTT.

This clonotype was observed many times. This chain links TRBV7-3 with TRBJ1-4; D is undetermined. Germline-derived CDR1 and CDR2 are SGHTA and FQGTGA. Trimming took off 0 bases at V and 9 bases at J, with 8 bases between the two ends. The CDR3 spans 13 residues. The CDR3 protein is CASSLTHGQKLFF. CDR3 sequence (DNA): TGTGCCAGCAGCTTAACGCATGGTCAAAAACTGTTTTTT.

This chain uses TRBV12-3 or TRBV12-4 with TRBJ2-3; possible D gene TRBD2, 7 bases. V was cut by 6 bases and J by 2 bases, with 9 bases left in between. CDR3 size: 13 residues. The CDR3 sequence: CASSGGHTDTQYF. In DNA form, the CDR3 reads TGTGCCAGCAGCGGGGGGCACACAGATACGCAGTATTTT.

V gene TRBV20-1 combines with J gene TRBJ1-4; possibly TRBD1 for D (5 bases). Trimming stripped 2 bases from V and 8 bases from J, with 6 bases between. Germline lookup yields CDR1 DFQATT and CDR2 SNEGSKA (reference sequence). This CDR3 has 11 residues. The CDR3 protein is CSARRQEKLFF. The CDR3, as DNA: TGCAGTGCTAGAAGACAGGAAAAACTGTTTTTT.

This clonotype was found a few times. This sequence joins TRBV29-1 and TRBJ2-7; D perhaps matches TRBD1 (6 bases). Germline lookup yields CDR1 SQVTM and CDR2 ANQGSEA. The CDR3 is made up of 14 amino acids. V was cut by 2 bases and J by 6 bases, with 17 bases left in between. The CDR3: CSVEPQGPFTEQYF. The CDR3 DNA reads as TGCAGCGTTGAACCCCAGGGGCCGTTTACCGAGCAGTACTTC.

This chain joins TRBV5-1 and TRBJ2-1; D unclear. The CDR3 length is 14 residues. The germline V gene has CDR1 SGHRS and CDR2 YFSETQ. V shed 1 base and J shed 3 bases, with 8 bases lying between them. Written as DNA, the CDR3 is TGCGCCAGCAGCTTGCCCTCGAACTACAATGAGCAGTTCTTC. It yields the protein CASSLPSNYNEQFF.

This clonotype was counted only a few times. This sequence joins TRBV20-1 and TRBJ1-2, with D uncertain. V was shortened by 0 bases and J by 8 bases, with 13 bases between the two germline ends. The germline CDR1 and CDR2 sequences are DFQATT and SNEGSKA (reference sequence). The CDR3 extends over 13 amino acids. The CDR3 loop reads CSARDLRDIGYTF. CDR3 coding DNA: TGCAGTGCTAGAGATTTGAGGGATATCGGCTACACCTTC.

About this clonotype: A read error may account for a junction end that differs from germline. The V gene is TRBV6-2 or TRBV6-3, the J gene TRBJ2-4, with no clear D. This CDR3 region has 8 residues. CDR1 and CDR2 from the germline V gene are MNHEY and SVGEGT. The CDR3 sequence: CASSYTVF. In DNA form, the CDR3 reads TGTGCCAGCAGTTACACCGTCTTC.